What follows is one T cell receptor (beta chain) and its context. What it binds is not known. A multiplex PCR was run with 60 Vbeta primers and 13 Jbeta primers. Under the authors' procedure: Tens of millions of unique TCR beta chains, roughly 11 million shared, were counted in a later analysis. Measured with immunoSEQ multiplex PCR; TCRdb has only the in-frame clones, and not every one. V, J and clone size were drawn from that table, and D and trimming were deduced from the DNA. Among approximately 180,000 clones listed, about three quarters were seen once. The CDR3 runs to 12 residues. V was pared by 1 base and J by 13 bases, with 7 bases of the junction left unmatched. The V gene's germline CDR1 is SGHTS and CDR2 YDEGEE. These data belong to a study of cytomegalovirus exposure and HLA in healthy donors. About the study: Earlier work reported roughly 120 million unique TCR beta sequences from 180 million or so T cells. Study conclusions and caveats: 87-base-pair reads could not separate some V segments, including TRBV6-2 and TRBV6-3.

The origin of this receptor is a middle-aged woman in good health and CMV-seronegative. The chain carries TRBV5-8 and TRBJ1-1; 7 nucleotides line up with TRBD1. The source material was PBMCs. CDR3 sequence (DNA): TGTGCCAGCAGCTTGCATCAGGGGGTCGGTTTCTTT. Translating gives CASSLHQGVGFF.